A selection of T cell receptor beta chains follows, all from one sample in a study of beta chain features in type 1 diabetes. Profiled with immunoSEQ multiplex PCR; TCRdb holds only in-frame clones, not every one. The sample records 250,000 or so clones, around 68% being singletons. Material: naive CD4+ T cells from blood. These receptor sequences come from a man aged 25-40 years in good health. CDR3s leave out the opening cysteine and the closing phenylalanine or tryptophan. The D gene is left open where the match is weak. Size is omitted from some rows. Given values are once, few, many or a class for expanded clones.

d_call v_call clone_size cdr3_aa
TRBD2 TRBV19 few ASSGTSGRADYNEQF
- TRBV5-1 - ASSLGQNYEQY
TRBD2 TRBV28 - ASSSLAGATYNEQF
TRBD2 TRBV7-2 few ASSLVASGIETQY
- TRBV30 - AWSVRGGGNIQY
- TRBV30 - AWSKDMNTEAF
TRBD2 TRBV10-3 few AISVSGRKEFWLYEQY
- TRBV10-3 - AISADTYEAF
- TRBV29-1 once SVDQGGGNTIY
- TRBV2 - ASSEVGRASDYGYT
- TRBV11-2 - ASSLGVRLPGGEQY
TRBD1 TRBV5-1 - ASSPDRTRNEQY
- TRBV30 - ACSGIRASRNTGELF
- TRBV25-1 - ASTPGVGELF
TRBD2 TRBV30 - AWRGLAGGSNEQF
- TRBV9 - ASSAMGHTEAF
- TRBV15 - ATSRDPGSDEQY
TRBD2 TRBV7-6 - ASSLGAGGTLHEQF
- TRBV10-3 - AIMRNTGELF
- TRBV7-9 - ASSPRLGTKNIQY
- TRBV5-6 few ASSISVDTQY
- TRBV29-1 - SATVNTEAF
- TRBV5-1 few ASSPGQNTGELF
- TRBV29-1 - SVEDGYT
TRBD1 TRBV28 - ASSPRDRVNYGYT
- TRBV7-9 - ASSPELGEQF
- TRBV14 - ASSQTGPSGANVLT
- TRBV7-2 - ASSPGETQY
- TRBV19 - ASSDGPSTDTQY
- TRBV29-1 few SVGLASSYNEQF
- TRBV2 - ASRKTGELF
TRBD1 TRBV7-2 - ASSFSGGADTQY
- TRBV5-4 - ASSLEATGANVLT
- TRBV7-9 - ASSLRRDNTGELF
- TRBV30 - AWSAVGLDTQY
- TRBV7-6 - ASSRTGGAGELF
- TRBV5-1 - ASSRTGVDEQY
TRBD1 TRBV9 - ASSLNDRGDTQY
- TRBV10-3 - AISEGQGASPLH
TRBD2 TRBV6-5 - ASSYSTSGRYIQY
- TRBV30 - AWSARTPGRSGNTIY
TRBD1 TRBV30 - AWSRQGANEQF
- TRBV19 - ASSGSRLLYNEQF
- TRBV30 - AWSVGIYEQY
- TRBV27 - APGDNEQF
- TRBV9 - ASSVEQGGIQY
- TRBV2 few ASSREETQY
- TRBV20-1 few SAINYGYT
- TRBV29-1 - SVGENQPQH
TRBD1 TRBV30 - AWSVRGQGAETQY
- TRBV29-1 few SVEVAGAGTDTQY
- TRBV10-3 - AISEGGEGPI
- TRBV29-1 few SVERSGEETQY
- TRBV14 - ASSPRASTVWTQY
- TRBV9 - ASRPKETQY
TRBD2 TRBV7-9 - ASSLSGGAGGPSLPEQY